This T cell receptor (beta chain) was identified during a study of cytomegalovirus exposure and HLA in healthy donors. Overall study results and limits: A missense DCLRE1C variant was associated with V- and J-gene trimming of TCR beta chains in a later analysis, and an independent cohort replicated the association. In a later analysis, CMV-associated beta chains were mostly HLA-associated, it appeared.

Unmatched junction bases numbered 8, after V lost 5 bases and J lost 4 bases. Germline lookup yields CDR1 MNHNY and CDR2 SVGAGI (reference sequence). The CDR3 runs to 15 residues. Concerning this clone itself: Its antigen remains unidentified.

Vbeta (60) and Jbeta (13) primers were used in the PCR. Generated by immunoSEQ multiplex PCR, the TCRdb table keeps only in-frame clones and is missing some. The sample lists around 150,000 clones, 70% to 90% occurring once. This chain connects TRBV6-6 to TRBJ2-1, with 7 bases identical to TRBD1. Sequenced input: PBMCs. The clonotype originates from a woman aged 40 to 50 in good health and CMV-seronegative. CDR3 protein: CASSTSYRGYNEQFF. The CDR3, as DNA: TGTGCCAGCAGTACCTCCTACAGGGGATACAATGAGCAGTTCTTC.